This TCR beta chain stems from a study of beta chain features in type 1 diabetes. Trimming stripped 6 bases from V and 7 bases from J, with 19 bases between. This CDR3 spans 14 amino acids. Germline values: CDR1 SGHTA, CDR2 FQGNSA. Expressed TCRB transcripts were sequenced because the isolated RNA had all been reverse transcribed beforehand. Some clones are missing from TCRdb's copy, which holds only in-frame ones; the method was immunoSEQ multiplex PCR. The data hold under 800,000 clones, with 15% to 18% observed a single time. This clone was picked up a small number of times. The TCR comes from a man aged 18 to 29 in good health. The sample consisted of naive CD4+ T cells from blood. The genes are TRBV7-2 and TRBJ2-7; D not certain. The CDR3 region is CASRPDTIYEEQYF. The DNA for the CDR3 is TGTGCCAGCAGACCTGACACAATCTACGAGGAGCAGTACTTC.